These T cell receptor beta chains were read from a single sample in a study of shared clonotypes between healthy human individuals. Method: immunoSEQ multiplex PCR; TCRdb's copy keeps in-frame clones and lacks some. The data show some 2 million clones, with roughly 94% seen just once and roughly 1% held by the top ten. Sequences were obtained from naive CD8+ T cells sorted from blood. The receptor source for this set is a man between 18 and 29 years old in good health. The CDR3 runs from the conserved cysteine through the conserved F or W.

>TRBV10-3
CAISESAGVTDTQYF
>TRBV10-1
CASSPSPNRAYEQYF
>TRBV4-3
CASSQANQVNYNEQFF
>TRBV30
CAWSVAGGTGEGYTF
>TRBV2
CASGFTSGSGNEQFF
>TRBV7-6
CASSDRQGGTEAFF
>TRBV10-3
CPLSGLAGWGYEQYF
>TRBV6-1
CASRSGTGGYNEQFF
>TRBV7-9
CASSLETIRTQYF
>TRBV5-4
CASSLPGLAVYNEQFF
>TRBV6-5
CASTKGGANVLTF
>TRBV27
CASRANTEAFF
>TRBV5-1
CASSLGSGGTDTQYF
>TRBV5-4
CATMPGTSGGLPGDTQYF
>TRBV12-5
CASAPTGAGGSYNEQFF
>TRBV7-9
CASSPGQGLTDTQYF
>TRBV7-9
CAGYSGATDTQYF
>TRBV6-6
CASSYLGSSTDTQYF
>TRBV6-5
CASSLGGTTNEKLFF
>TRBV19
CASSTPGLARTGELFF
>TRBV21-1
CASHREGSGELFF
>TRBV19
CASSIVPAQETQYF
>TRBV6-1
CASSEVDRPGNYGYTF
>TRBV5-1
CASSWGTGGPYNEQFF
>TRBV29-1
CSVLLSGNTEAFF
>TRBV5-4
CASSFGLGYTF
>TRBV9
CASSAPLTGTTMVYTF
>TRBV19
CASSRRQLATNEKLFF
>TRBV27
CASSPLGGDYEQYF
>TRBV19
CASSIGGVNEQFF
>TRBV28
CASSLSRQGVHF
>TRBV4-3
CASSQDQYTGELFF
>TRBV6-1
CASSSQMNTEAFF
>TRBV5-6
CASSRQVNSPLHF
>TRBV27
CASSLSVSADTQYF
>TRBV6-1
CASRADYNEKLFF
>TRBV27
CASSSQGSATEAFF
>TRBV6-1
CASSLDRGHIGHF
>TRBV10-2
CACEGGAGELFF
>TRBV5-1
CASSLVSGGGTDTQYF
>TRBV7-9
CASSSLGRTGDYEQYF
>TRBV4-1
CASSQDQVAPYEQYF